The present T cell receptor (beta chain) was sequenced within a study of regulatory T cells in long-lasting Graves disease. The CDR3 has 14 residues. V shed 3 bases and J shed 2 bases, with 10 bases lying between them. Arm-PCR of CDR3 regions and iRepertoire HTBI primers were used to build TCR beta libraries. TCRdb re-called the multiplex PCR reads with MiXCR, one entry per CDR3 protein. The sample shows about 470,000 distinct CDR3 sequences, 15% of them seen only once. This clonotype showed up many times. Time point given: newly diagnosed GD, antithyroid drugs for less than 3 months. PBMC-extracted RNA yielded the TCR library. Another study also made use of these data, one on T cells in Graves' hyperthyroidism and ophthalmopathy. That study reports: Graves' hyperthyroidism without ophthalmopathy progression within 18 months was termed stable. The primer set for the first-round RT-PCR of the TCR CDR3 was HTBI.

The input for sequencing was peripheral blood mononuclear cells (PBMCs), taken at new diagnosis, from a patient treated with antithyroid drugs. V gene TRBV12-3 or TRBV12-4 combines with J gene TRBJ1-2; TRBD1 might be the D (5 bases). The sequence was obtained from a woman aged 25 to 39 with Graves disease. The CDR3 sequence is CASSFRGRNYGYTF. In DNA, the CDR3 is TGTGCCAGCAGTTTCCGGGGACGGAACTATGGCTACACCTTC.